A selection of T cell receptor beta chains follows, all from one sample in a study of T cells in Graves' hyperthyroidism and ophthalmopathy. TCRdb used MiXCR to reprocess the multiplex PCR reads, holding one entry per CDR3 protein. The sample has roughly 500,000 distinct CDR3 sequences, less than 25% seen once; the top ten hold around 11%. Material for sequencing was blood. Receptors were obtained from a woman in her thirties with Graves' ophthalmopathy. The CDR3 runs from the conserved cysteine through the conserved F or W. The D gene is left open where the match is weak. A clone size is listed for some rows: how often the clone was seen (once, few, many), or a class if it is expanded.

abundance: many; len: 15; j_gene: TRBJ1-1; v_gene: TRBV11-2; d_gene: -; CDR3nt: TGTGCCAGCAGCCCCGGGACAAGTGGGACCACTGAAGCTTTCTTT; CDR3aa: CASSPGTSGTTEAFF
abundance: -; len: 14; j_gene: TRBJ1-1; v_gene: TRBV5-4; d_gene: -; CDR3nt: TGTGCCAGCAGCTTGGGACAGTTTAACACTGAAGCTTTCTTT; CDR3aa: CASSLGQFNTEAFF
abundance: many; len: 15; j_gene: TRBJ1-2; v_gene: TRBV30; d_gene: -; CDR3nt: TGTGCCTGGAGTGTAACGGGCAGATCCAACTATGGCTACACCTTC; CDR3aa: CAWSVTGRSNYGYTF
abundance: -; len: 14; j_gene: TRBJ1-6; v_gene: TRBV19; d_gene: TRBD1; CDR3nt: TGTGCCAGTAGACTCGGACAGGATGATTCACCCCTCCACTTT; CDR3aa: CASRLGQDDSPLHF
abundance: -; len: 18; j_gene: TRBJ1-3; v_gene: TRBV11-2; d_gene: TRBD1; CDR3nt: TGTGCCAGCAGCTTAGATCTGGACAGGGGATCCTCTGGAAACACCATATATTTT; CDR3aa: CASSLDLDRGSSGNTIYF
abundance: -; len: 15; j_gene: TRBJ2-5; v_gene: TRBV6-1; d_gene: TRBD2; CDR3nt: TGTGCCAGCAGTGCTTCGGGACTAGCGGGAGAGACCCAGTACTTC; CDR3aa: CASSASGLAGETQYF
abundance: few; len: 12; j_gene: TRBJ2-5; v_gene: TRBV30; d_gene: -; CDR3nt: TGTGCCTGGAGTTCATCCCCAGAGACCCAGTACTTC; CDR3aa: CAWSSSPETQYF
abundance: -; len: 15; j_gene: TRBJ2-6; v_gene: TRBV6-1; d_gene: -; CDR3nt: TGTGCCAGCAGGCCGAGCGGGTTTGGGGCCAACGTTCTGACTTTC; CDR3aa: CASRPSGFGANVLTF
abundance: many; len: 15; j_gene: TRBJ1-2; v_gene: TRBV12-3/TRBV12-4; d_gene: -; CDR3nt: TGTGCCAGCACCCTGGAATCAGCCCTTGTCTATGGCTACACCTTC; CDR3aa: CASTLESALVYGYTF
abundance: many; len: 14; j_gene: TRBJ1-5; v_gene: TRBV27; d_gene: -; CDR3nt: TGTGCCAGCAGGCAGGGGTTCGGGAATCAGCCCCAGCATTTT; CDR3aa: CASRQGFGNQPQHF
abundance: -; len: 13; j_gene: TRBJ2-7; v_gene: TRBV12-3/TRBV12-4; d_gene: -; CDR3nt: TGTGCCAGCTCACCGACAGTAACCTACGAGCAGTACTTC; CDR3aa: CASSPTVTYEQYF
abundance: few; len: 13; j_gene: TRBJ2-5; v_gene: TRBV27; d_gene: TRBD1; CDR3nt: TGTGCCAGCAGTCCGGACAGGGTGGGGACCCAGTACTTC; CDR3aa: CASSPDRVGTQYF
abundance: many; len: 16; j_gene: TRBJ2-7; v_gene: TRBV15; d_gene: TRBD1; CDR3nt: TGTGCCACCAGCACCCCAGGGACAGGGGGTCGAGACGAGCAGTACTTC; CDR3aa: CATSTPGTGGRDEQYF
abundance: many; len: 14; j_gene: TRBJ2-5; v_gene: TRBV30; d_gene: TRBD1; CDR3nt: TGTGCCTGGACGCGCGGTCAGGGGGCAGAGACCCAGTACTTC; CDR3aa: CAWTRGQGAETQYF
abundance: many; len: 11; j_gene: TRBJ2-7; v_gene: TRBV12-3/TRBV12-4; d_gene: -; CDR3nt: TGTGCCAGCCGCTATCTGGGTGAGCAGTACTTC; CDR3aa: CASRYLGEQYF
abundance: -; len: 14; j_gene: TRBJ1-2; v_gene: TRBV4-1; d_gene: -; CDR3nt: TGCGCCAGCAGCGAACCCTTACTAGGAGAAGGCTACACCTTC; CDR3aa: CASSEPLLGEGYTF
abundance: once; len: 12; j_gene: TRBJ2-7; v_gene: TRBV30; d_gene: -; CDR3nt: TGTGCCTGGAGTGCGGATTTCTACGAGCAGTACTTC; CDR3aa: CAWSADFYEQYF
abundance: many; len: 16; j_gene: TRBJ2-7; v_gene: TRBV4-2; d_gene: -; CDR3nt: TGTGCCAGCAGCCAGGGACACCTATTGAGCTCCTACGAGCAGTACTTC; CDR3aa: CASSQGHLLSSYEQYF
abundance: many; len: 14; j_gene: TRBJ1-1; v_gene: TRBV12-5; d_gene: -; CDR3nt: TGTGCTAGTGGCCTGGACGTCATATACACTGAAGCTTTCTTT; CDR3aa: CASGLDVIYTEAFF
abundance: -; len: 15; j_gene: TRBJ2-7; v_gene: TRBV6-2/TRBV6-3; d_gene: -; CDR3nt: TGTGCCAGCATAGGGGCTTTCGGGTCCTCCTACGAGCAGTACTTC; CDR3aa: CASIGAFGSSYEQYF
abundance: -; len: 12; j_gene: TRBJ1-1; v_gene: TRBV29-1; d_gene: -; CDR3nt: TGCAGCGCCGAGGGCGGAAACACTGAAGCTTTCTTT; CDR3aa: CSAEGGNTEAFF
abundance: once; len: 14; j_gene: TRBJ1-2; v_gene: TRBV7-9; d_gene: -; CDR3nt: TGTGCCAGCAGCCTACGGACAGAAAACTATGGCTACACCTTC; CDR3aa: CASSLRTENYGYTF
abundance: many; len: 12; j_gene: TRBJ1-1; v_gene: TRBV20-1; d_gene: -; CDR3nt: TGCAGTGCTAGGGGTGGATTCACTGAAGCTTTCTTT; CDR3aa: CSARGGFTEAFF
abundance: many; len: 14; j_gene: TRBJ2-7; v_gene: TRBV10-3; d_gene: TRBD2; CDR3nt: TGTGCCATCATGGAAGGACTAGAGACCTACGAGCAGTACTTC; CDR3aa: CAIMEGLETYEQYF
abundance: few; len: 15; j_gene: TRBJ1-5; v_gene: TRBV12-3/TRBV12-4; d_gene: -; CDR3nt: TGTGCCAGCAGTTCCGAGGGGCGAGGACCGTCAGCCCAGCATTTT; CDR3aa: CASSSEGRGPSAQHF
abundance: many; len: 20; j_gene: TRBJ2-2; v_gene: TRBV15; d_gene: TRBD2; CDR3nt: TGTGCCACCAGCAGAGGGTTGTTGCGGGGGGGCGGTAGTCCCACCGGGGAGCTGTTTTTT; CDR3aa: CATSRGLLRGGGSPTGELFF
abundance: many; len: 14; j_gene: TRBJ1-2; v_gene: TRBV6-5; d_gene: -; CDR3nt: TGTGCCAGCAGTTACTCACGGGACAACTATGGCTACACCTTC; CDR3aa: CASSYSRDNYGYTF
abundance: many; len: 19; j_gene: TRBJ1-5; v_gene: TRBV27; d_gene: -; CDR3nt: TGTGCCAGCAGTTTATTCCGGGACACTCAGGGGTATAGCAATCAGCCCCAGCATTTT; CDR3aa: CASSLFRDTQGYSNQPQHF
abundance: many; len: 14; j_gene: TRBJ1-2; v_gene: TRBV4-3; d_gene: -; CDR3nt: TGCGCCAGCAGCCAAGACAGGGCGGCAGTGGGCTACACCTTC; CDR3aa: CASSQDRAAVGYTF
abundance: few; len: 14; j_gene: TRBJ1-1; v_gene: TRBV6-1; d_gene: -; CDR3nt: TGTGCCAGCAGCGTCGACGGGGGGAACACTGAAGCTTTCTTT; CDR3aa: CASSVDGGNTEAFF
abundance: -; len: 16; j_gene: TRBJ2-5; v_gene: TRBV7-2; d_gene: -; CDR3nt: TGTGCCAGCAGATCCGGCCAACTAAATCTCCAAGAGACCCAGTACTTC; CDR3aa: CASRSGQLNLQETQYF
abundance: many; len: 19; j_gene: TRBJ2-7; v_gene: TRBV28; d_gene: TRBD2; CDR3nt: TGTGCCAGCAGTTTACTCCGAGGACTAGCGGGGGTAACCTCCTACGAGCAGTACTTC; CDR3aa: CASSLLRGLAGVTSYEQYF
abundance: -; len: 17; j_gene: TRBJ2-7; v_gene: TRBV30; d_gene: TRBD1; CDR3nt: TGTGCCTGGAGGGGGGGGACAGGGGCGGCTCTCTCCTACGAGCAGTACTTC; CDR3aa: CAWRGGTGAALSYEQYF
abundance: many; len: 13; j_gene: TRBJ1-1; v_gene: TRBV20-1; d_gene: -; CDR3nt: TGCAGTGCTAGGGGGCAGGGTTCAACTGAAGCTTTCTTT; CDR3aa: CSARGQGSTEAFF
abundance: many; len: 14; j_gene: TRBJ1-1; v_gene: TRBV7-8; d_gene: -; CDR3nt: TGTGCCAGCCTCAGAGGGAACCAGAACACTGAAGCTTTCTTT; CDR3aa: CASLRGNQNTEAFF
abundance: many; len: 13; j_gene: TRBJ1-1; v_gene: TRBV7-3; d_gene: -; CDR3nt: TGTGCCAGCAGCTTAAATTATAGAACTGAAGCTTTCTTT; CDR3aa: CASSLNYRTEAFF
abundance: -; len: 12; j_gene: TRBJ2-7; v_gene: TRBV6-4; d_gene: -; CDR3nt: TGTGCCAGCAGTTACCCTCTAGACGAGCAGTACTTC; CDR3aa: CASSYPLDEQYF
abundance: -; len: 12; j_gene: TRBJ2-7; v_gene: TRBV5-6; d_gene: -; CDR3nt: TGTGCCAGCAGCTCGTTCCTTTCGGGGCAGTACTTC; CDR3aa: CASSSFLSGQYF
abundance: -; len: 16; j_gene: TRBJ1-1; v_gene: TRBV11-2; d_gene: TRBD1; CDR3nt: TGTGCCAGCACCGCAGGGGGGGACAGGCGATTCACTGAAGCTTTCTTT; CDR3aa: CASTAGGDRRFTEAFF
abundance: -; len: 15; j_gene: TRBJ1-6; v_gene: TRBV7-9; d_gene: -; CDR3nt: TGTGCCAGCAGCACTATGGGGGCTAAGAATTCACCCCTCCACTTT; CDR3aa: CASSTMGAKNSPLHF
abundance: -; len: 12; j_gene: TRBJ1-1; v_gene: TRBV6-1; d_gene: -; CDR3nt: TGTGCCAGCAGTGTCTCAGGCTTTGGCGCTTTCTTT; CDR3aa: CASSVSGFGAFF
abundance: few; len: 15; j_gene: TRBJ1-5; v_gene: TRBV12-3/TRBV12-4; d_gene: -; CDR3nt: TGTGCCAGCAGTTTATCCGGGGTTGCCAATCAGCCCCAGCATTTT; CDR3aa: CASSLSGVANQPQHF